A selection of T cell receptor beta chains follows, all from one sample in a study of T-cell reconstitution after alpha-beta-depleted transplantation in children. Using its own MiXCR run on the PCR reads, TCRdb lists one record per CDR3 protein. The repertoire consists of under 35,000 distinct CDR3 sequences, with roughly 5.7% occurring once and the leading ten covering roughly 7%. The specimen was PBMCs, mostly from graft donor cells, collected 180 days after TCRalphabeta/CD19-depleted stem cell transplant. The receptors come from a male patient between 5 and 17 years old who had a stem cell transplant for acute myeloid leukemia, so the T cells may come from the graft donor. Both conserved end residues are trimmed from each CDR3. The order of the fields is J gene, clone size, V gene, CDR3 protein. Not all rows give a size; the values are once, few, many and, for expanded clones, a class.

j_call: TRBJ1-1
clone_size: many
v_call: TRBV12-3/TRBV12-4
cdr3_aa: ASSSQGFTEAF

j_call: TRBJ2-7
clone_size: many
v_call: TRBV4-3
cdr3_aa: ASSQDTGVTYEQY

j_call: TRBJ2-2
clone_size: many
v_call: TRBV11-2
cdr3_aa: ASSLKPGADTGELF

j_call: TRBJ2-2
clone_size: NA
v_call: TRBV24-1
cdr3_aa: ATESLTGELF

j_call: TRBJ2-3
clone_size: many
v_call: TRBV6-5
cdr3_aa: ASSALAANTQY

j_call: TRBJ2-3
clone_size: many
v_call: TRBV7-8
cdr3_aa: ASSLFYSGGASTDTQY

j_call: TRBJ2-1
clone_size: many
v_call: TRBV30
cdr3_aa: AWRKGLSNEQF

j_call: TRBJ2-5
clone_size: many
v_call: TRBV7-2
cdr3_aa: ASSSGRTQY

j_call: TRBJ2-7
clone_size: many
v_call: TRBV7-8
cdr3_aa: ASSLLASGTAVNEQY

j_call: TRBJ2-3
clone_size: many
v_call: TRBV9
cdr3_aa: ASSVALIPDTQY